This T cell receptor beta chain was sequenced during a study of shared clonotypes between healthy human individuals. Looking at the study overall: CD4 naive cells filled three plates per donor, CD4 memory three, CD8 naive two and CD8 memory one.

Positively selected for CCR7, the CD45RO-negative cells used as naive CD8 cells excluded terminally differentiated effector memory CD45RA+ cells. V shed 5 bases and J 10 bases; nucleotides not matched to a gene: 11. CDR1 is SQVTM and CDR2 is ANQGSEA in the germline V gene. The length of the CDR3 is 13 residues. The protocol was immunoSEQ multiplex PCR, while the TCRdb copy is restricted to in-frame clones and leaves out a portion. The table shows under 2,000,000 clones, with about 95% occurring only once. The material sequenced was naive CD8+ T cells sorted from blood. This clonotype originated in a man aged 18 to 30 in good health. The chain employs TRBV29-1 and TRBJ2-7, with 10 bases aligning to TRBD2. The CDR3 DNA reads as TGCAGCGTTTCCCCTAGCGGGGGCTCGCGACAGTACTTC. Its protein is CSVSPSGGSRQYF.